Listed here are 26 T cell receptor beta chains from one sample, sequenced in a study of blood T cell repertoires in COVID-19. Clones were read by immunoSEQ multiplex PCR, and TCRdb kept only the in-frame ones, dropping some. This sample has 350,000 or so clones, with about 87% found just once. The sequencing sample was made of peripheral blood. These receptors all stem from a woman aged 30 to 39 with COVID-19, enrolled during active disease.

The chain combines TRBV10-1 with TRBJ2-3; 9 positions match TRBD2. Germline CDR1 WNHNN, CDR2 SYGVQD (reference sequence). The length of the CDR3 is 17 residues. Germline trimming cut 2 bases from V and 2 bases from J; bases unmatched to any gene: 8. The chain's CDR3 is CASSEVGLAGNTDTQYF. CDR3 bases: TGCGCCAGCAGTGAGGTTGGTCTAGCGGGGAACACAGATACGCAGTATTTT.

The chain uses TRBV10-3 and TRBJ2-7; 9 bases line up with TRBD2. J was trimmed by 3 bases and V by 0 bases; bases with no gene match: 6. CDR1 is ENHRY, CDR2 SYGVKD, per germline. The CDR3 totals 16 residues. The CDR3 spells CAISESQAGGDYEQYF. For the CDR3, the DNA is TGTGCCATCAGTGAGTCGCAAGCGGGAGGAGACTACGAGCAGTACTTC.

This chain uses TRBV6-4 with TRBJ2-1; 11 bases agree with TRBD2. The germline V gene has CDR1 MRHNA and CDR2 SNTAGT. V shed 3 bases and J 12 bases; nucleotides not matched to a gene: 13. This CDR3 spans 16 amino acids. CDR3 sequence reads: CASSEHPTSGSVVQFF. DNA for the CDR3: TGTGCCAGCAGTGAACACCCCACTAGCGGGAGTGTGGTGCAGTTCTTC.

V and J are TRBV5-4 and TRBJ2-2, with 9 bases identical to TRBD1. This CDR3 has 17 residues. V lost 0 bases, J lost 5 bases, and 8 bases stayed unmatched. Germline V gives CDR1 SGHNT, CDR2 YYREEE (reference sequence). This CDR3 reads CASSLGRTGEKTGELFF. The CDR3 DNA is TGTGCCAGCAGCTTGGGACGGACAGGGGAAAAAACCGGGGAGCTGTTTTTT. Drawing the rest from reference TRBV5-4 and TRBJ2-2, the complete variable domain is ETGVTQSPTHLIKTRGQQVTLRCSSQSGHNTVSWYQQALGQGPQFIFQYYREEENGRGNFPPRFSGLQFPNYSSELNVNALELDDSALYLCASSLGRTGEKTGELFFGEGSRLTVL.

V is TRBV24-1 and J is TRBJ1-5, with 11 bases identical to TRBD1. V trimming: 7 bases; J trimming: 4 bases; junction bases outside the gene matches: 5. Germline lookup yields CDR1 KGHDR and CDR2 SFDVKD. The CDR3 runs 15 residues. The CDR3 sequence: CATRGQGGGNQPQHF. The DNA of the CDR3 is TGTGCCACCAGGGGACAGGGGGGAGGTAATCAGCCCCAGCATTTT.

The chain links TRBV24-1 to TRBJ1-5, with 8 bases aligning to TRBD1. Germline V CDR1 and CDR2: KGHDR, SFDVKD. The CDR3 length is 17 residues. The junction had 10 bases not matched to a gene; V was cut back by 4 bases and J by 3 bases. The CDR3 loop is CATSESRTGSINQPQHF. The CDR3, as DNA: TGTGCCACCAGTGAGTCGCGGACAGGGAGCATCAATCAGCCCCAGCATTTT.

The chain couples TRBV4-1 to TRBJ2-7; D perhaps matches TRBD1 (6 bases). Deletions cut 2 bases from V and 1 base from J, with 18 bases between. The CDR3 is made up of 17 amino acids. Germline lookup yields CDR1 MGHRA and CDR2 YSYEKL. CDR3 in DNA: TGCGCCAGCAGCCAATTATTGGGACACCGGAGATCCTACGAGCAGTACTTC. Protein: CASSQLLGHRRSYEQYF.

The chain recombines TRBV5-4 with TRBJ2-2; maybe TRBD2 (5 bases). The CDR3 length is 15 residues. V shed 5 bases and J shed 1 base, with 12 bases lying between them. Germline CDR1 reads SGHNT; CDR2 reads YYREEE (reference sequence). This chain's CDR3 is CASRSGMGNTGELFF. The CDR3 DNA sequence: TGTGCCAGCAGGTCGGGAATGGGGAACACCGGGGAGCTGTTTTTT.

A single count supports this clone. The chain couples TRBV6-6 to TRBJ2-3; TRBD2 matches at 8 bases. The ends lost 6 bases at V and 5 bases at J; junction bases unmatched: 10. The germline V gene encodes CDR1 MNHNY and CDR2 SVGAGI (reference sequence). There are 15 residues in the CDR3. The CDR3 sequence is CASSPGAGGRDTQYF. CDR3 coding DNA: TGTGCCAGCAGCCCCGGTGCGGGAGGTCGAGATACGCAGTATTTT.

The chain employs TRBV19 and TRBJ1-2; 9 nucleotides agree with TRBD1. V shed 5 bases, J shed 2 bases, and the junction held 9 bases outside the gene matches. The germline V gene encodes CDR1 LNHDA and CDR2 SQIVND (reference sequence). The CDR3 consists of 16 residues. In DNA, the CDR3 is TGTGCCAGTAGTTCCCCCCGGACAGGGGTCAACTATGGCTACACCTTC. Its translation: CASSSPRTGVNYGYTF.

The CDR3 is CASSQVGAYNEQFF. CDR3 nucleotides: TGTGCCAGCAGCCAAGTAGGGGCCTACAATGAGCAGTTCTTC. The chain joins TRBV3-1 (or the pseudogene TRBV3-2) to TRBJ2-1; a weak D match, TRBD1 (5 bases). The CDR3 contains 14 residues. Germline-derived CDR1 and CDR2 are LGHDT and YNNKEL (reference sequence). Trimming took off 1 base at V and 2 bases at J, with 6 bases between the two ends.

The chain employs TRBV3-1 (or the pseudogene TRBV3-2) and TRBJ1-2, with 8 positions matching TRBD1. CDR1 and CDR2 (germline): LGHDT, YNNKEL (reference sequence). The ends lost 1 base at V and 2 bases at J; junction bases unmatched: 0. This CDR3 is 14 amino acids long. The CDR3 loop is CASSQGTGNYGYTF. As DNA, the CDR3 is TGTGCCAGCAGCCAAGGGACAGGGAACTATGGCTACACCTTC.

This chain connects TRBV5-1 to TRBJ2-5, with D perhaps TRBD2 (6 bases). Trimming shortened V by 0 bases and J by 5 bases, and 11 bases separated the two germline ends. Germline-derived CDR1 and CDR2 are SGHRS and YFSETQ. The CDR3 has 14 amino acids. In DNA, the CDR3 is TGCGCCAGCAGCTTGGTAGGGGCGGGGGAGACCCAGTACTTC. The encoded protein is CASSLVGAGETQYF.

The chain recombines TRBV23-1 with TRBJ2-2, with 8 positions matching TRBD1. TRBV23-1 is placed among ORFs of uncertain function. The length of the CDR3 is 13 residues. V was clipped by 7 bases and J by 6 bases; unmatched bases: 4. The CDR3 nucleotides are TGCGCCAGCACCGACAGGGGTCCCGGGGAGCTGTTTTTT. Protein product: CASTDRGPGELFF.

The rearrangement links TRBV3-1 (or the pseudogene TRBV3-2) to TRBJ2-5, with D possibly TRBD2 on 5 matching bases. Germline CDR1 LGHDT, CDR2 YNNKEL (reference sequence). The CDR3 has 15 residues. Trimming stripped 1 base from V and 3 bases from J, with 12 bases between. The CDR3 sequence is CASSQVGQEEETQYF. In nucleotides, the CDR3 is TGTGCCAGCAGCCAAGTTGGGCAGGAGGAAGAGACCCAGTACTTC.

This chain links TRBV30 with TRBJ2-7; 11 positions match TRBD1. The CDR3 has 16 residues. Trimming cost V 2 bases and J 5 bases; bases outside gene matches: 11. Per germline, CDR1 GTSNPN and CDR2 SVGIG (reference sequence). The CDR3 bases are TGTGCCTGGAGTTGGGAAGAGGACAGGGGGCGAAACGAGCAGTACTTC. It translates to CAWSWEEDRGRNEQYF.

The chain is built from TRBV9 and TRBJ1-6; 10 nucleotides match TRBD1. V trimming: 6 bases; J trimming: 10 bases; junction bases outside the gene matches: 7. This CDR3 is built from 14 residues. Germline V CDR1 and CDR2: SGDLS, YYNGEE. The CDR3 DNA is TGTGCCAGCACGACAGGGGGCGCAGGGTCACCCCTCCACTTT. This encodes CASTTGGAGSPLHF. The full variable domain, rest sourced from reference TRBV9 and TRBJ1-6, is DSGVTQTPKHLITATGQRVTLRCSPRSGDLSVYWYQQSLDQGLQFLIQYYNGEERAKGNILERFSAQQFPDLHSELNLSSLELGDSALYFCASTTGGAGSPLHFGNGTRLTVT.

The chain has TRBV4-2 and TRBJ1-2, with 12 bases that match TRBD1. CDR3 length: 15 residues. The junction had 5 bases not matched to a gene; V was cut back by 1 base and J by 8 bases. Germline V gives CDR1 LGHNA, CDR2 YNFKEQ. In DNA, the CDR3 is TGTGCCAGCAGCCAAGCGGGACAGGGGGCGGACGGCTACACCTTC. The encoded protein is CASSQAGQGADGYTF.

CDR3 in DNA: TGTGCCAGTAGTCCGCAGGGTAGAACCGGGGAGCTGTTTTTT. It encodes CASSPQGRTGELFF. The chain uses TRBV19 and TRBJ2-2; D might be TRBD1 (5 bases). Germline lookup yields CDR1 LNHDA and CDR2 SQIVND (reference sequence). The CDR3 sequence is 14 residues long. The germline V and J ends were trimmed by 5 bases and 5 bases, with 12 bases remaining between them.

The chain employs TRBV24-1 and TRBJ1-1; D ambiguous. CDR1 is KGHDR, CDR2 SFDVKD, per germline. Trimming cost V 2 bases and J 1 base, with 4 bases left between them. The CDR3 covers 13 residues. The chain's CDR3 is CATSDYRNTEAFF. The CDR3 DNA reads TGTGCCACCAGTGATTACAGGAACACTGAAGCTTTCTTT.

The V and J genes are TRBV21-1 and TRBJ1-5. TRBV21-1 is designated a pseudogene. This CDR3 comprises 17 residues. CDR3 amino acids: CASSNPYREQNSRPQHF. The DNA for the CDR3 is TGTGCCAGCAGCAACCCTTACCGGGAGCAGAATTCCCGGCCCCAGCATTTT.

The rearrangement links TRBV27 to TRBJ2-1, with TRBD1 as a possible D gene (5 bases). Trimming shortened V by 6 bases and J by 8 bases, and 14 bases separated the two germline ends. The CDR3 is made up of 13 amino acids. Germline V CDR1 and CDR2: MNHEY, SMNVEV (reference sequence). CDR3 nucleotide sequence: TGTGCCAGCAGACCATCAAGCAGGGATGAGCAGTTCTTC. Its protein is CASRPSSRDEQFF.

The chain combines TRBV10-1 with TRBJ1-5; TRBD1 matches at 7 bases. The CDR3 covers 15 residues. Germline V gene sequence: CDR1 WNHNN, CDR2 SYGVQD (reference sequence). V trimming: 2 bases; J trimming: 5 bases; junction bases outside the gene matches: 6. The CDR3: CASSEGTVGYQPQHF. The CDR3 bases are TGCGCCAGCAGTGAGGGGACAGTGGGATATCAGCCCCAGCATTTT.

This sequence joins TRBV10-3 and TRBJ2-5, with TRBD2 identical over 9 bases. The trim removed 6 bases at V and 5 bases at J, leaving 13 bases unmatched. This CDR3 spans 16 amino acids. Germline V gene data show CDR1 as ENHRY and CDR2 as SYGVKD. CDR3 sequence: CAISERLREGRETQYF. In nucleotides, the CDR3 is TGTGCCATCAGCGAAAGGTTGCGGGAGGGCCGGGAGACCCAGTACTTC.

V and J are TRBV4-1 and TRBJ2-3; maybe TRBD2 (5 bases). Germline CDR1 reads MGHRA; CDR2 reads YSYEKL. V shed 4 bases and J shed 4 bases, with 24 bases lying between them. The CDR3 is 18 residues long. The CDR3 reads CASSLVRGRSDVADTQYF. The CDR3, as DNA: TGCGCCAGCAGCCTGGTTCGAGGGCGAAGCGATGTGGCAGATACGCAGTATTTT.

The chain combines TRBV19 with TRBJ1-3; D ambiguous. The CDR3 is 12 amino acids. The germline V and J ends were trimmed by 9 bases and 3 bases, with 9 bases remaining between them. CDR1 is LNHDA and CDR2 is SQIVND in the germline V gene (reference sequence). CDR3 amino acids: CASCQLGNTIYF. CDR3 nucleotide sequence: TGTGCCAGCTGCCAACTTGGAAACACCATATATTTT.